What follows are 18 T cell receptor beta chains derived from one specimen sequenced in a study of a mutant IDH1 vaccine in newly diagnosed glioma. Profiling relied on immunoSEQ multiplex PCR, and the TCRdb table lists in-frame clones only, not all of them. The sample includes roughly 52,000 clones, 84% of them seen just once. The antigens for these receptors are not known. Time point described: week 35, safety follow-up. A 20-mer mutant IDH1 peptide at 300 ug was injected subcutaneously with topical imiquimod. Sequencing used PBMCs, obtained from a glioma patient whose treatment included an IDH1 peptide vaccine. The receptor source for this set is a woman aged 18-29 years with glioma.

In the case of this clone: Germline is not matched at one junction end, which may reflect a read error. CDR3 sequence: CASSPQRPPAGELFF. CDR3 DNA: TGTGCTAGCAGCCCTCAACGCCCACCCGCCGGGGAGCTGTTTTTT. V gene TRBV7-7 combines with J gene TRBJ2-2, with no clear D. This CDR3 comprises 15 residues. Germline V gives CDR1 SSHAT, CDR2 FNYEAQ (reference sequence).

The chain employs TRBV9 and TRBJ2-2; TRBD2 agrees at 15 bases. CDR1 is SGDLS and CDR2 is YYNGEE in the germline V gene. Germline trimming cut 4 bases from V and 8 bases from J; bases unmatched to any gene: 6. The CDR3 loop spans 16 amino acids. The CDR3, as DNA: TGTGCCAGCAGCCCCGGACTAGCGGGGGGGTTTGGGGAGCTGTTTTTT. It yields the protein CASSPGLAGGFGELFF.

The chain's CDR3 is CASSIPPWGGYEPQHF. The CDR3 DNA reads TGTGCCAGTAGTATCCCCCCATGGGGGGGATATGAGCCCCAGCATTTT. V is TRBV19 and J is TRBJ1-5; maybe TRBD1 (5 bases). V lost 3 bases and J lost 8, with 20 bases in between. There are 16 residues in the CDR3. Germline V gene data show CDR1 as LNHDA and CDR2 as SQIVND (reference sequence).

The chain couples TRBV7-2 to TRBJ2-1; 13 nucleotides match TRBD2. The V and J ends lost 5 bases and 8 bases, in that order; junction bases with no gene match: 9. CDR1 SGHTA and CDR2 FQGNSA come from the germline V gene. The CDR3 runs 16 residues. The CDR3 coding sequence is TGTGCCAGCAGCGCCCCGGGACTAGCGGGGATTGATGAGCAGTTCTTC. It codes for CASSAPGLAGIDEQFF.

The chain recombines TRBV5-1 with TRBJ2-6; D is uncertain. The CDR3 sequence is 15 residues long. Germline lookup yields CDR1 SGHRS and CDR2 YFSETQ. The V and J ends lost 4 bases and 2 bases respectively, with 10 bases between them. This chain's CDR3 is CASSVSPPGANVLTF. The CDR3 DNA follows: TGCGCCAGCAGCGTTAGCCCTCCTGGGGCCAACGTCCTGACTTTC.

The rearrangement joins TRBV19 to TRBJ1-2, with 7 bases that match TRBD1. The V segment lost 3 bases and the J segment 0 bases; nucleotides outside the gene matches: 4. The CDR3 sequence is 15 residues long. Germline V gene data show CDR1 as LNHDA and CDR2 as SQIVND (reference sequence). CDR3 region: CASSMAGGPNYGYTF. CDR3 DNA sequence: TGTGCCAGTAGTATGGCAGGGGGGCCTAACTATGGCTACACCTTC.

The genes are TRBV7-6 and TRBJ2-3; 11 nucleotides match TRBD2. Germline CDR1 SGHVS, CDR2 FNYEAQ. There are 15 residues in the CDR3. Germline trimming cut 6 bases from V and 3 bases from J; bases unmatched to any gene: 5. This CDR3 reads CASRASGGLTDTQYF. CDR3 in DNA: TGTGCCAGCAGGGCTAGCGGGGGGCTGACAGATACGCAGTATTTT.

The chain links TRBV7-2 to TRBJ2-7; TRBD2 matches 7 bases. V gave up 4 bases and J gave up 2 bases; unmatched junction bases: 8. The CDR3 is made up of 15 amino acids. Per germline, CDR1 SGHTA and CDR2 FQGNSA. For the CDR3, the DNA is TGTGCCAGCAGCTCCCCTGGCGGGAGAACCTACGAGCAGTACTTC. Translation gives CASSSPGGRTYEQYF.

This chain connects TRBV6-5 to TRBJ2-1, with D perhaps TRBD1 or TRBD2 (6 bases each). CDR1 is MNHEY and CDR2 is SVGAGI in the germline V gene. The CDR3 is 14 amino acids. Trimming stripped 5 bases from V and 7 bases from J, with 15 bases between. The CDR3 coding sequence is TGTGCCAGCAGTACGCGGGACAAAAAGAATGAGCAGTTCTTC. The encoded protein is CASSTRDKKNEQFF.

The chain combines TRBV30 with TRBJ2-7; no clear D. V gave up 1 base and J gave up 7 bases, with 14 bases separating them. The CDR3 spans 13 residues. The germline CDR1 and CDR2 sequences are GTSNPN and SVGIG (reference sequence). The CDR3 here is CAWSAGLSSEQYF. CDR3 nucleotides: TGTGCCTGGAGTGCGGGCCTATCTTCGGAGCAGTACTTC.

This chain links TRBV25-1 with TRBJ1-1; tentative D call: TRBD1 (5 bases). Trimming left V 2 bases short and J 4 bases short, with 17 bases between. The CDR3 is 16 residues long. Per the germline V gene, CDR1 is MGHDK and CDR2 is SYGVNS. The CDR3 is CASSEVSGRVGTEAFF. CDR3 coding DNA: TGTGCCAGCAGTGAAGTAAGCGGCAGGGTAGGCACTGAAGCTTTCTTT.

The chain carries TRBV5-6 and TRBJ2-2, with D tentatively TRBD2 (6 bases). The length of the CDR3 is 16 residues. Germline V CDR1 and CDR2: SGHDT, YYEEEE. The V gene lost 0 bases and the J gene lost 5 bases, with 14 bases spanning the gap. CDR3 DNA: TGTGCCAGCAGCTTGGCCGGGACTTCAAGAACCGGGGAGCTGTTTTTT. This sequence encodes CASSLAGTSRTGELFF.

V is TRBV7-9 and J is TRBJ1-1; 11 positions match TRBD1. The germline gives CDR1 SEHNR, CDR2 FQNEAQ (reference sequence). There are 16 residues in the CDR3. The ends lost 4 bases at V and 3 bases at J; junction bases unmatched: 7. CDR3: CASSSGTGGRDTEAFF. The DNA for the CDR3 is TGTGCCAGCAGCTCTGGGACAGGGGGAAGGGACACTGAAGCTTTCTTT.

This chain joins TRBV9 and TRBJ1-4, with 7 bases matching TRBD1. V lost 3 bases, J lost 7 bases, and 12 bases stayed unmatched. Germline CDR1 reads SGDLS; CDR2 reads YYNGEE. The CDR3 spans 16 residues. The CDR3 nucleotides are TGTGCCAGCAGCGCGGGGGCAGGGGGGTTAAGTGAAAAACTGTTTTTT. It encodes CASSAGAGGLSEKLFF.

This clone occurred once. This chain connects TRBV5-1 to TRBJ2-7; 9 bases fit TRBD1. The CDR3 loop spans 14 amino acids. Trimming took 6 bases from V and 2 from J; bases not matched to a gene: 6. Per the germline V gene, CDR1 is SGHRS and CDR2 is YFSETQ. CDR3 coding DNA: TGCGCCAGCATCCCGGGACAGGGTACCTACGAGCAGTACTTC. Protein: CASIPGQGTYEQYF.

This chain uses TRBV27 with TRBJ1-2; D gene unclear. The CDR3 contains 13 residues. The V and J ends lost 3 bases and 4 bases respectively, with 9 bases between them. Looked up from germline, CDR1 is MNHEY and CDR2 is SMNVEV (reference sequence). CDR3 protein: CASSLPGPYGYTF. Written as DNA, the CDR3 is TGTGCCAGCAGTTTGCCAGGCCCCTATGGCTACACCTTC.

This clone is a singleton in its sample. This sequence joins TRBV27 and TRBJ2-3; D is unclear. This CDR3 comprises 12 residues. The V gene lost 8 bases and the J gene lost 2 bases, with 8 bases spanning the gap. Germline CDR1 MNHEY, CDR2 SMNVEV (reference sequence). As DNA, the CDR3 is TGTGCCAGCGGCGGAAACACAGATACGCAGTATTTT. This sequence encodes CASGGNTDTQYF.

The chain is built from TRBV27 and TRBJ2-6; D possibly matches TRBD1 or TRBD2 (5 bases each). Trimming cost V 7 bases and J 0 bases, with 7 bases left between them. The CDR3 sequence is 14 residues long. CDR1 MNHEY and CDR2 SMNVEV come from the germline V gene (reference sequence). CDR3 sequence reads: CASTGLSGANVLTF. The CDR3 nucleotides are TGTGCCAGCACGGGGCTCTCTGGGGCCAACGTCCTGACTTTC.